These 23 T cell receptor beta chains came from one sample sequenced in a study of T cell changes during pregnancy in multiple sclerosis. The table came from immunoSEQ multiplex PCR; TCRdb's copy has only in-frame clones and leaves some out. Of roughly 60,000 clones listed, roughly 90% are singletons. This specimen was peripheral blood, taken before pregnancy. Every receptor here comes from a female donor with multiple sclerosis, enrolled in a pregnancy study.

This chain joins TRBV4-3 and TRBJ1-1; TRBD1 might be the D (6 bases). V lost 1 base, J lost 0 bases, and 21 bases lay in between. CDR3 length: 19 residues. Germline CDR1 LGHNA, CDR2 YSLEER. CDR3 protein: CASSQVLASGGRMNTEAFF. CDR3 coding DNA: TGCGCCAGCAGCCAAGTTTTGGCTAGCGGGGGGCGGATGAACACTGAAGCTTTCTTT.

DNA for the CDR3: TGTGCCTGGAGTTTCGCCAGCGGCAATCAGCCCCAGCATTTT. Translated: CAWSFASGNQPQHF. The V and J genes are TRBV30 and TRBJ1-5; D is ambiguous. CDR3 length equals 14 residues. Deletions cut 2 bases from V and 2 bases from J, with 10 bases between. Germline values: CDR1 GTSNPN, CDR2 SVGIG (reference sequence).

The chain couples TRBV5-1 to TRBJ2-1; D gene ambiguous. Germline V gene lookup returns CDR1 SGHRS and CDR2 YFSETQ. V lost 4 bases and J lost 6, with 8 bases in between. The CDR3 sequence is 12 residues long. CDR3 region: CASSLHGNEQFF. The CDR3 DNA sequence: TGCGCCAGCAGCCTGCACGGCAATGAGCAGTTCTTC.

The chain is built from TRBV15 and TRBJ2-5, with 13 positions matching TRBD2. The trim removed 5 bases at V and 4 bases at J, leaving 10 bases unmatched. The CDR3 has 17 amino acids. CDR1 is LNHNV and CDR2 is YYDKDF in the germline V gene (reference sequence). The CDR3 DNA reads TGTGCCACCAGCCCCGGACTAGCGGGGGCACTCGGAGAGACCCAGTACTTC. Translated: CATSPGLAGALGETQYF.

This clone showed up just once. The chain uses TRBV6-5 and TRBJ1-6, with D possibly being TRBD1 (6 bases). Germline V CDR1 and CDR2: MNHEY, SVGAGI. The CDR3 is 14 residues long. V lost 6 bases and J 7 bases, leaving 13 bases between the germline ends. DNA for the CDR3: TGTGCCAGCAGCTTGGGACAAGGAAATTCACCCCTCCACTTT. Translated, it gives CASSLGQGNSPLHF.

The chain recombines TRBV15 with TRBJ1-4, with D uncertain. This CDR3 is built from 14 residues. Germline CDR1 is LNHNV and CDR2 is YYDKDF (reference sequence). V shed 1 base and J shed 8 bases, with 11 bases lying between them. CDR3 residues: CATSRVQDWEKLFF. Written as DNA, the CDR3 is TGTGCCACCAGCAGAGTCCAGGACTGGGAAAAACTGTTTTTT.

The rearrangement joins TRBV7-3 to TRBJ1-6, with a tentative D call TRBD1 (6 bases). Trimming left V 6 bases short and J 0 bases short, with 12 bases between. CDR1 is SGHTA, CDR2 FQGTGA, per germline. The CDR3 is made up of 16 amino acids. CDR3 region: CASRSQGSSYNSPLHF. The CDR3 nucleotides read TGTGCCAGCAGGTCACAGGGAAGCTCCTATAATTCACCCCTCCACTTT. Variable domain in full (rest from reference TRBV7-3 and TRBJ1-6): GAGVSQTPSNKVTEKGKYVELRCDPISGHTALYWYRQSLGQGPEFLIYFQGTGAADDSGLPNDRFFAVRPEGSVSTLKIQRTERGDSAVYLCASRSQGSSYNSPLHFGNGTRLTVT.

The chain employs TRBV6-1 and TRBJ2-4; TRBD1 aligns across 7 bases. CDR3 size: 15 residues. The ends lost 8 bases at V and 1 base at J; junction bases unmatched: 8. Looked up from germline, CDR1 is MNHNS and CDR2 is SASEGT. CDR3 in DNA: TGTGCCAGCGTTACACAGGGGAGTGCCAAAAACATTCAGTACTTC. Translating it yields CASVTQGSAKNIQYF.

The rearrangement links TRBV2 to TRBJ2-5, with 10 positions matching TRBD1. Germline V gene data show CDR1 as SNHLY and CDR2 as FYNNEI. CDR3 length: 15 residues. Losses at the gene ends were 5 bases for V and 2 bases for J; bases not matched to a gene: 5. The CDR3 DNA reads TGTGCCAGCAGTAAGACAGGGGGCGGGCAAGAGACCCAGTACTTC. Protein sequence: CASSKTGGGQETQYF.

V is TRBV5-6 and J is TRBJ2-5, with a tentative D call TRBD1 (5 bases). The CDR3 spans 13 residues. Germline CDR1 reads SGHDT; CDR2 reads YYEEEE. Trimming removed 5 bases from V and 5 bases from J, with 13 bases in between. In nucleotides, the CDR3 is TGTGCCAGCAGGGTCAGGGTTGGGGAGACCCAGTACTTC. Amino acids: CASRVRVGETQYF.

This clone was seen once. This sequence joins TRBV6-1 and TRBJ2-3; 11 bases line up with TRBD1. This CDR3 comprises 15 residues. V trimming: 8 bases; J trimming: 1 base; junction bases outside the gene matches: 5. Germline loops: CDR1 MNHNS, CDR2 SASEGT. CDR3 nucleotide sequence: TGTGCCAGCTGGACAGGGGGCAGGGGCACAGATACGCAGTATTTT. Residues: CASWTGGRGTDTQYF.

The chain employs TRBV25-1 and TRBJ1-2, with 7 bases fitting TRBD1. The germline CDR1 and CDR2 sequences are MGHDK and SYGVNS. CDR3 length: 15 amino acids. V was clipped by 1 base and J by 2 bases; unmatched bases: 4. The CDR3 DNA sequence: TGTGCCAGCAGTGAATCGGGACAGCCAAACTATGGCTACACCTTC. It specifies CASSESGQPNYGYTF.

Written as DNA, the CDR3 is TGTGCCAGCAGCCCGGGACAGAGCTATGGCTACACCTTC. Translation: CASSPGQSYGYTF. The chain joins TRBV7-3 to TRBJ1-2, with 7 bases lining up with TRBD1. Trimming at V came to 5 bases and at J to 4 bases, leaving 4 bases not matched to a gene. Per the germline V gene, CDR1 is SGHTA and CDR2 is FQGTGA. There are 13 residues in the CDR3.

The rearrangement uses TRBV25-1 and TRBJ2-7; 7 bases fit TRBD2. The CDR3 is made up of 15 amino acids. Losses at the gene ends were 6 bases for V and 4 bases for J; bases not matched to a gene: 12. Per the germline V gene, CDR1 is MGHDK and CDR2 is SYGVNS. The CDR3 protein is CASRAGPGTIYEQYF. DNA of the CDR3: TGTGCCAGCAGGGCCGGCCCCGGGACTATATACGAGCAGTACTTC.

The gene calls are TRBV15 and TRBJ1-3, with 10 bases lining up with TRBD1. The CDR3 runs 17 residues. CDR1 and CDR2 from the germline V gene are LNHNV and YYDKDF (reference sequence). The trim removed 3 bases at V and 1 base at J, leaving 6 bases unmatched. Written as DNA, the CDR3 is TGTGCCACCAGCAGGGGACAGGGGTTAGCATCTGGAAACACCATATATTTT. It translates to CATSRGQGLASGNTIYF.

This chain uses TRBV18 with TRBJ2-3; D is possibly TRBD2 (6 bases). The V end lost 2 bases, the J end lost 0 bases, and 12 bases lay between the germline ends. CDR1 and CDR2 from the germline V gene are KGHSH and LQKENI. The CDR3 runs 16 residues. CDR3 sequence: CASSPITGGSTDTQYF. CDR3 nucleotides: TGTGCCAGCTCACCAATCACCGGGGGAAGCACAGATACGCAGTATTTT.

The chain employs TRBV7-3 and TRBJ2-5; D call uncertain. The CDR3 has 14 amino acids. The germline CDR1 and CDR2 sequences are SGHTA and FQGTGA. The ends were cut back, 0 bases at V and 1 base at J, with 6 bases in the middle. In nucleotides, the CDR3 is TGTGCCAGCAGCTTAACGGGCACCCAAGAGACCCAGTACTTC. It yields the protein CASSLTGTQETQYF.

The table lists this clone with a count of one. This CDR3 reads CASGSRGGQPQHF. CDR3 DNA: TGTGCCAGCGGCTCTAGGGGAGGGCAGCCCCAGCATTTT. The genes are TRBV2 and TRBJ1-5; a possible D gene is TRBD1 (5 bases). In germline, CDR1 is SNHLY, CDR2 FYNNEI. Trimming took off 8 bases at V and 7 bases at J, with 15 bases between the two ends. The CDR3 has 13 residues.

The chain employs TRBV6-5 and TRBJ2-7; 11 nucleotides match TRBD1. From germline, CDR1 is MNHEY and CDR2 SVGAGI. The trim removed 7 bases at V and 3 bases at J, leaving 8 bases unmatched. CDR3 length equals 15 residues. As DNA, the CDR3 is TGTGCCAGCACCAAGGGGACAGGGGGTCGCTACGAGCAGTACTTC. Translated: CASTKGTGGRYEQYF.

The J gene is TRBJ2-6, the V gene TRBV4-1; D ambiguous. Germline V gene sequence: CDR1 MGHRA, CDR2 YSYEKL. Trimming left V 2 bases short and J 0 bases short, with 2 bases between. CDR3 length: 14 residues. CDR3 sequence (DNA): TGCGCCAGCAGCCAACTCTCTGGGGCCAACGTCCTGACTTTC. Translating it yields CASSQLSGANVLTF.

The DNA for the CDR3 is TGCGCCAGCAGCTGGACCACCGGGACAGGGAGTTCGGAGCAGTACTTC. Its translation: CASSWTTGTGSSEQYF. J is TRBJ2-7 and V is TRBV5-1; TRBD1 agrees at 9 bases. The trim removed 3 bases at V and 7 bases at J, leaving 14 bases unmatched. CDR1 is SGHRS and CDR2 is YFSETQ in the germline V gene. CDR3 size: 16 residues.

The V and J genes are TRBV7-8 and TRBJ2-2; D unresolved. Between the trimmed V and J ends, which lost 2 bases and 5 bases, there was a span of 6 bases. Germline values: CDR1 SGHVS, CDR2 FQNEAQ. CDR3 length equals 13 residues. CDR3 residues: CASSLLETGELFF. The CDR3 DNA follows: TGTGCCAGCAGCTTACTAGAAACCGGGGAGCTGTTTTTT.

The rearrangement joins TRBV9 to TRBJ2-5; 12 bases fit TRBD2. The germline V gene has CDR1 SGDLS and CDR2 YYNGEE. This CDR3 region has 18 residues. V shed 2 bases and J 2 bases; nucleotides not matched to a gene: 10. The CDR3 spells CASSVASGGAPPQETQYF. CDR3 sequence (DNA): TGTGCCAGCAGCGTGGCTAGCGGGGGGGCCCCACCTCAAGAGACCCAGTACTTC.